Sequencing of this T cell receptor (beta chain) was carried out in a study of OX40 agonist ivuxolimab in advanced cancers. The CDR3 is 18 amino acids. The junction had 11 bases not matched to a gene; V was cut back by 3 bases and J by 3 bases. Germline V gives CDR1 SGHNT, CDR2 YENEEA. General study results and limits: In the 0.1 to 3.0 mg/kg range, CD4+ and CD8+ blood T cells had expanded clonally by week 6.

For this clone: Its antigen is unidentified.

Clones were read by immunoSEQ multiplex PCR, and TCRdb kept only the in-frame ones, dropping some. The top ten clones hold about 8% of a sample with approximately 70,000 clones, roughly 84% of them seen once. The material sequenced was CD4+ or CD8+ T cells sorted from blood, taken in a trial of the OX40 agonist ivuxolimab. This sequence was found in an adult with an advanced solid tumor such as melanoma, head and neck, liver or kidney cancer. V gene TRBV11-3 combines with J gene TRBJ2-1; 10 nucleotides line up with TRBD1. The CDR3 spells CASSLAPGQGRGYNEQFF. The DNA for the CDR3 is TGTGCCAGCAGCTTGGCACCGGGACAGGGGAGAGGCTACAATGAGCAGTTCTTC. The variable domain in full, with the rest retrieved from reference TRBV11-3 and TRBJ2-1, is EAGVVQSPRYKIIEKKQPVAFWCNPISGHNTLYWYLQNLGQGPELLIRYENEEAVDDSQLPKDRFSAERLKGVDSTLKIQPAELGDSAVYLCASSLAPGQGRGYNEQFFGPGTRLTVL.